One and the same sample provided the 19 T cell receptor beta chains below, sequenced in a study of T-cell memory formation after mild COVID-19. TCRdb re-analysed the 5' RACE reads in MiXCR, keeping a single row per CDR3 protein. The sample has around 200,000 distinct CDR3 sequences, roughly 10% seen once; the top ten hold 2.5% to 3.5%. Specimen: PBMCs or a T cell subset sorted from them (not recorded which). These receptors all stem from a young man who had mild COVID-19 (a few samples of this study predate the infection). Cell type and time point are not known.

The chain links TRBV6-6 to TRBJ2-3, with D perhaps matching TRBD1 (6 bases). The V and J ends lost 6 bases and 4 bases respectively, with 20 bases between them. Germline V gene sequence: CDR1 MNHNY, CDR2 SVGAGI (reference sequence). The CDR3 length is 16 residues. As DNA, the CDR3 is TGTGCCAGCAGGCCTAATCGGGGCAGGGGAGCAGATACGCAGTATTTT. Its protein product is CASRPNRGRGADTQYF.

V gene TRBV5-1 combines with J gene TRBJ2-1; D unclear. The CDR3 runs to 14 residues. Germline assignment: CDR1 SGHRS and CDR2 YFSETQ. V lost 2 bases and J lost 6, with 12 bases in between. The CDR3 protein is CASSFALSVNEQFF. The CDR3 DNA follows: TGCGCCAGCAGCTTTGCGCTCTCGGTCAATGAGCAGTTCTTC.

The chain has TRBV7-9 and TRBJ2-4; D not resolved. The V end lost 0 bases, the J end lost 3 bases, and 6 bases lay between the germline ends. Germline V gene sequence: CDR1 SEHNR, CDR2 FQNEAQ (reference sequence). CDR3 size: 14 residues. This chain's CDR3 is CASSLAEGKNIQYF. In DNA form, the CDR3 reads TGTGCCAGCAGCTTAGCAGAAGGCAAAAACATTCAGTACTTC.

This clonotype has just a few counts. This rearrangement joins TRBV28 to TRBJ2-3; D possibly uses TRBD1 or TRBD2 (6 bases each). CDR1 and CDR2 (germline): MDHEN, SYDVKM. The CDR3 length is 14 residues. Deletions cut 10 bases from V and 1 base from J, with 15 bases between. CDR3 DNA: TGTGCCACCCACGGGGGCCCAGGCACAGATACGCAGTATTTT. Translating gives CATHGGPGTDTQYF.

This clonotype was seen repeatedly, ten times or more. The chain is built from TRBV5-1 and TRBJ2-3, with 16 positions matching TRBD2. The junction had 11 bases not matched to a gene; V was cut back by 3 bases and J by 4 bases. Looked up from germline, CDR1 is SGHRS and CDR2 is YFSETQ. The CDR3 extends over 19 amino acids. The CDR3 protein is CASSWGLAGGPPWADTQYF. DNA of the CDR3: TGCGCCAGCAGCTGGGGACTAGCGGGGGGGCCCCCGTGGGCAGATACGCAGTATTTT.

There are a few counts of this clonotype. The rearrangement joins TRBV6-1 to TRBJ1-4, with no clear D. In germline, CDR1 is MNHNS, CDR2 SASEGT. This CDR3 is 13 amino acids long. V was shortened by 6 bases and J by 7 bases, with 12 bases between the two germline ends. The CDR3 sequence: CASRSPPGEKLFF. CDR3 DNA sequence: TGTGCCAGCAGATCGCCCCCGGGTGAAAAACTGTTTTTT.

V gene TRBV6-5 combines with J gene TRBJ2-5; D possibly uses TRBD1 or TRBD2 (5 bases each). Per the germline V gene, CDR1 is MNHEY and CDR2 is SVGAGI. This CDR3 is built from 13 residues. The V and J ends lost 5 bases and 4 bases respectively, with 11 bases between them. In nucleotides, the CDR3 is TGTGCCAGCAGTGGGGGAATGGGAGAGACCCAGTACTTC. Its protein product is CASSGGMGETQYF.

The genes are TRBV7-2 and TRBJ2-2, with no clear D. Germline V gives CDR1 SGHTA, CDR2 FQGNSA. This CDR3 has 15 amino acids. Trimming pared 2 bases from V and 1 base from J, leaving 8 bases between. CDR3 region: CASSLTVLNTGELFF. Written as DNA, the CDR3 is TGTGCCAGCAGCTTAACCGTCCTGAACACCGGGGAGCTGTTTTTT.

This clonotype was seen a few times. The chain links TRBV7-9 to TRBJ2-6, with TRBD1 matching over 9 bases. This CDR3 comprises 19 residues. The germline gives CDR1 SEHNR, CDR2 FQNEAQ (reference sequence). Unmatched junction bases numbered 11, after V lost 3 bases and J lost 2 bases. The CDR3 loop reads CASSFTGRDRVAGANVLTF. The CDR3 DNA sequence: TGTGCCAGCAGCTTCACCGGCCGGGACAGGGTGGCTGGGGCCAACGTCCTGACTTTC.

The chain uses TRBV15 and TRBJ2-3; D not resolved. This CDR3 is 14 amino acids long. The germline V gene encodes CDR1 LNHNV and CDR2 YYDKDF (reference sequence). Trimming shortened V by 2 bases and J by 5 bases, and 11 bases separated the two germline ends. The DNA for the CDR3 is TGTGCCACCAGCAGACGGTTTGGTAGAGATACGCAGTATTTT. Encoded protein: CATSRRFGRDTQYF.

The chain is built from TRBV4-3 and TRBJ1-6; D is undetermined. The germline V gene encodes CDR1 LGHNA and CDR2 YSLEER. Trimming left V 0 bases short and J 6 bases short, with 12 bases between. The CDR3 contains 16 residues. CDR3 in amino acids: CASSQDKGKGNSPLHF. DNA of the CDR3: TGCGCCAGCAGCCAAGATAAGGGAAAGGGTAATTCACCCCTCCACTTT.

This clonotype was observed a few times. The J gene is TRBJ2-6, the V gene TRBV4-1; maybe TRBD1 (6 bases). V was clipped by 0 bases and J by 0 bases, with 15 bases between them. In germline, CDR1 is MGHRA, CDR2 YSYEKL. The CDR3 is 19 residues long. For the CDR3, the DNA is TGCGCCAGCAGCCAAGATCCAGACAGGCGCTTCTCTGGGGCCAACGTCCTGACTTTC. It yields the protein CASSQDPDRRFSGANVLTF.

The chain recombines TRBV4-3 with TRBJ1-3; D gene uncertain. CDR3 size: 16 residues. Germline lookup yields CDR1 LGHNA and CDR2 YSLEER. The V end lost 0 bases, the J end lost 2 bases, and 11 bases lay between the germline ends. CDR3 nucleotides: TGCGCCAGCAGCCAAGATATGTACGGGGCTGGAAACACCATATATTTT. Residues: CASSQDMYGAGNTIYF.

The rearrangement links TRBV20-1 to TRBJ1-6, with 7 bases that match TRBD1. CDR1 DFQATT and CDR2 SNEGSKA come from the germline V gene (reference sequence). The V and J ends lost 3 bases and 12 bases, in that order; junction bases with no gene match: 5. CDR3 length: 12 residues. As DNA, the CDR3 is TGCAGTGCTAGTCAGGGGGACAGACCCCTCCACTTT. Protein sequence: CSASQGDRPLHF.

The chain has TRBV6-2 or TRBV6-3 and TRBJ2-7; D perhaps matches TRBD1 (6 bases). CDR3 size: 15 residues. The V gene's germline CDR1 is MNHEY and CDR2 SVGEGT. Trimming left V 6 bases short and J 0 bases short, with 15 bases between. CDR3 DNA sequence: TGTGCCAGCAGGAACAGGGCCCCGGGCTCCTACGAGCAGTACGTC. Translating it yields CASRNRAPGSYEQYV.

This clonotype was picked up a small number of times. The chain couples TRBV7-9 to TRBJ2-3, with D possibly being TRBD2 (5 bases). The CDR3 runs 13 residues. V was trimmed by 4 bases and J by 9 bases, leaving 14 bases between them. Germline lookup yields CDR1 SEHNR and CDR2 FQNEAQ (reference sequence). CDR3 bases: TGTGCCAGCAGCTCCACTAGAGGGCAGACGCAGTATTTT. This codes for CASSSTRGQTQYF.

The chain carries TRBV7-9 and TRBJ1-4; 8 bases map to TRBD1. There are 16 residues in the CDR3. Germline V gene data show CDR1 as SEHNR and CDR2 as FQNEAQ (reference sequence). Trimming cost V 5 bases and J 6 bases; bases outside gene matches: 11. The CDR3 sequence: CASSPRRGQGYEKLFF. The CDR3 coding sequence is TGTGCCAGCAGCCCGCGTCGAGGACAGGGATATGAAAAACTGTTTTTT.

This clonotype was observed a handful of times. This chain joins TRBV20-1 and TRBJ1-5; D is unresolved. The germline gives CDR1 DFQATT, CDR2 SNEGSKA (reference sequence). The CDR3 is 14 residues long. V lost 0 bases to trimming and J lost 5 bases, with 11 bases between them. The CDR3 DNA reads as TGCAGTGCTAGAGACGGTTGGATCGATCAGCCCCAGCATTTT. It is translated as CSARDGWIDQPQHF.

This clonotype was recorded at least ten times. One junction end does not reproduce the germline sequence, and a read error may be involved. The V and J genes are TRBV5-1 and TRBJ2-3; perhaps TRBD2 as D (5 bases). Germline loops: CDR1 SGHRS, CDR2 YFSETQ. This CDR3 comprises 14 residues. CDR3 DNA sequence: TGTGCCAGCAGCTTAGGCGGGTTCACAGATACGCAGTATTTT. It is translated as CASSLGGFTDTQYF. Combining the CDR3 with reference TRBV5-1 and TRBJ2-3 gives the whole variable domain KAGVTQTPRYLIKTRGQQVTLSCSPISGHRSVSWYQQTPGQGLQFLFEYFSETQRNKGNFPGRFSGRQFSNSRSEMNVSTLELGDSALYLCASSLGGFTDTQYFGPGTRLTVL.